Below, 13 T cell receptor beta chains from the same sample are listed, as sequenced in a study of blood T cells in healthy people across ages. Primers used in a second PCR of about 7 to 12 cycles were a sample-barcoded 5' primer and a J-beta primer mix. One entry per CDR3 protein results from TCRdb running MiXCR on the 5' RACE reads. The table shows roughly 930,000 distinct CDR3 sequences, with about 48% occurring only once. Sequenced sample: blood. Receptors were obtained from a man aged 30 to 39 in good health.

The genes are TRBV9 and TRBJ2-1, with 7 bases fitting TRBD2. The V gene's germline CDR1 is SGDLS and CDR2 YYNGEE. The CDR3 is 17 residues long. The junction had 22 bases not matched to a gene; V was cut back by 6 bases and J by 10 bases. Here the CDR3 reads CASNLWVRRGGSYEQFF. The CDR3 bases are TGTGCCAGCAACCTTTGGGTCAGACGCGGGGGATCCTACGAGCAGTTCTTC.

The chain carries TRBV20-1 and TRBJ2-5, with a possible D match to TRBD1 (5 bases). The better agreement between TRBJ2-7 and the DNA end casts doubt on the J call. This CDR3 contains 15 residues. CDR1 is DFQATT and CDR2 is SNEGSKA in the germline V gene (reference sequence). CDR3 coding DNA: TGCAGTGCTAGACGACCCGATAGGGGCCCCTACGAGCAGTACTTC. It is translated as CSARRPDRGPYEQYF.

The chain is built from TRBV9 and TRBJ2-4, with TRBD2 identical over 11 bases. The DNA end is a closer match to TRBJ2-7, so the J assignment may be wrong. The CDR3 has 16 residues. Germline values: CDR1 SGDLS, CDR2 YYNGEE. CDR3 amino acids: CASSVAASGGLYEQYF. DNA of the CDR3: TGTGCCAGCAGCGTAGCGGCTAGCGGGGGGCTCTACGAGCAGTACTTC.

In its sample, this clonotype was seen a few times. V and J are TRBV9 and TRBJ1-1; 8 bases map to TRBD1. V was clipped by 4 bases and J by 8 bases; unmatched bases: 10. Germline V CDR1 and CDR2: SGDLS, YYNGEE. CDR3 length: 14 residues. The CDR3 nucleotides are TGTGCCAGCAGCACATCCGGAAGACAGGGGGAAGCTTTCTTT. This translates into CASSTSGRQGEAFF.

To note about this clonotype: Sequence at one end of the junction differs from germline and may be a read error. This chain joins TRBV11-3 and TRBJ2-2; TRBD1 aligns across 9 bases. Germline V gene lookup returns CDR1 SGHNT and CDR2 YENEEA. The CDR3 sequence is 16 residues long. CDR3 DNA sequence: TGTGCCAGCAGCCGTTTAGGGACAGGGAACGCCGGGGAGCTGTTTTTT. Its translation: CASSRLGTGNAGELFF.

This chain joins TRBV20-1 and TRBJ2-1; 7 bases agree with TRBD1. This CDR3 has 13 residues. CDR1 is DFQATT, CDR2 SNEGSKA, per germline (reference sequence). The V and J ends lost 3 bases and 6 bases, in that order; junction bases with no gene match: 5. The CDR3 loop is CSARGQSSNEQFF. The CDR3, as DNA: TGCAGTGCTAGGGGACAGAGTTCCAATGAGCAGTTCTTC.

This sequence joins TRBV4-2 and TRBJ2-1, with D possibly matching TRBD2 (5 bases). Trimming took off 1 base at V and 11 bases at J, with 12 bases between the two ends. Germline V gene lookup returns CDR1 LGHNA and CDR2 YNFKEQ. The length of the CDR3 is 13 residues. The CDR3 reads CASSQGGGPQQFF. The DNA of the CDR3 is TGTGCCAGCAGCCAAGGAGGCGGGCCTCAGCAGTTCTTC.

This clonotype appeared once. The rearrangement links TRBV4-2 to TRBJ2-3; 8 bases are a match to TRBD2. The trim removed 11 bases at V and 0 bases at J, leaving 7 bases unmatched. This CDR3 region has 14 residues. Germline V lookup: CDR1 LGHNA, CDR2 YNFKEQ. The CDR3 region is CASERGWSTDTQYF. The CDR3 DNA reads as TGTGCCTCCGAGCGGGGGTGGAGCACAGATACGCAGTATTTT.

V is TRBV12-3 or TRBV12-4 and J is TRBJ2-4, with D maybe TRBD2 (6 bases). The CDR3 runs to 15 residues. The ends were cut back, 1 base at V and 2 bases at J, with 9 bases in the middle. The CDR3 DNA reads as TGTGCCAGCAGTTTAGTCGGGAGTACCAAAAACATTCAGTACTTC. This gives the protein CASSLVGSTKNIQYF.

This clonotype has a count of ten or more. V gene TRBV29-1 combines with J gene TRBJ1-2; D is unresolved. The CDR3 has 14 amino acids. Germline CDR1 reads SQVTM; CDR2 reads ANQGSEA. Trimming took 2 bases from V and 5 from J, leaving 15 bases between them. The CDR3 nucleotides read TGCAGCGTTGAATATCCGGACGGACTATATGGCTACACCTTC. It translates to CSVEYPDGLYGYTF. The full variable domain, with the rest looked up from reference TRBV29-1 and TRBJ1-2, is SAVISQKPSRDICQRGTSLTIQCQVDSQVTMMFWYRQQPGQSLTLIATANQGSEATYESGFVIDKFPISRPNLTFSTLTVSNMSPEDSSIYLCSVEYPDGLYGYTFGSGTRLTVV.

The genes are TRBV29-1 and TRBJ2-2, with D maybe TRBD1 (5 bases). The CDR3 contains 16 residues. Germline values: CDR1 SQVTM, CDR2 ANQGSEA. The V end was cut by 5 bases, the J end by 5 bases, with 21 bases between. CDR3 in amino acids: CSVLSPGPTGTGELFF. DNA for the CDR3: TGCAGCGTTCTGAGCCCAGGGCCCACCGGGACCGGGGAGCTGTTTTTT.

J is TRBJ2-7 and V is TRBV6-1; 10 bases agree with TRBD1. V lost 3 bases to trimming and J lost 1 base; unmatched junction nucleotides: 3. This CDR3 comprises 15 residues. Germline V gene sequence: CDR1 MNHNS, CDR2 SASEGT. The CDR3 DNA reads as TGTGCCAGCAGTGACATGGACAGGGGGTCCTACGAGCAGTACTTC. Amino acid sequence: CASSDMDRGSYEQYF.

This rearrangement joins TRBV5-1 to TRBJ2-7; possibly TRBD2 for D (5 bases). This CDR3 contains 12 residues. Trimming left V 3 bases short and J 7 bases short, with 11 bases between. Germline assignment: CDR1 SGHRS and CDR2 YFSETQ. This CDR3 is CASSWPGREQYF. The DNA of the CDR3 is TGCGCCAGCAGCTGGCCGGGAAGGGAGCAGTACTTC.